This T cell receptor beta chain stems from a study of blood T cell repertoires in COVID-19. Across the study: From the United States, Italy and Spain came samples of acute and convalescent COVID-19. T cells, B-cell-depleted T cells, or PBMCs supplied cDNA or gDNA.

V lost 3 bases and J lost 0; bases outside the gene matches: 6. CDR3 size: 16 residues. CDR1 and CDR2 from the germline V gene are SQVTM and ANQGSEA. As processed by the authors: Nucleated cell number was recorded as an estimate derived from reference gene primer amplification. The data were produced by immunoSEQ multiplex PCR, yet TCRdb's version contains in-frame clones alone and is incomplete. V, J and clone size derive from that table, while D and trimming were established from the DNA sequence. The sample holds 250,000 to 350,000 clones, more than 70% seen once. The TCR sequence derives from a woman aged 45-65 years with acute or convalescent COVID-19. The chain recombines TRBV29-1 with TRBJ2-1; 9 nucleotides align to TRBD2. The sequenced sample was peripheral blood. CDR3 in DNA: TGCAGCGTTGATCCTAGCGGGGTCAGCTCCTACAATGAGCAGTTCTTC. Translated: CSVDPSGVSSYNEQFF.